There are many counts of the clone carrying this TCR beta chain. What it recognizes is unknown. Preparation methods for the bulk TCR libraries were those previously described, with listed TCR primers. MiXCR was run by TCRdb on the PCR reads, yielding one entry per CDR3 protein. The data contain about 640,000 distinct CDR3 sequences, less than 20% of them seen just once; the ten biggest clones take up 0.7% to 1%. This sample stems from a study of molecular identifiers for immune sequencing clone quantification. Overall study context: Replicates split RNA from approximately 22,000 or 94,000 naive CD8 cells five ways, and the researchers sequenced four portions. Study-level findings and limits: For highly expanded clones, sizes could be underestimated when identical TCR molecules share a barcode.

This CDR3 is 13 amino acids long. The germline CDR1 and CDR2 sequences are LNHDA and SQIVND (reference sequence). V was trimmed by 6 bases and J by 5 bases, leaving 11 bases between them. Between about 18,000 and 1,100,000 sorted cells, with 10%, 30% or 50% RNA, yielded naive CD8 libraries. The sample consisted of naive CD8+ T cells from blood, with Jurkat cell RNA spiked in. Subset described: FACS-sorted CD8+CD4-CCR7+CD45RA+ naive T cells. The J gene is TRBJ1-5, the V gene TRBV19, with D uncertain. The TCR was taken from a human donor in good health. Some libraries in this study had Jurkat cell RNA spiked in. The CDR3 nucleotides are TGTGCCAGTAGGGGCCCCGGACATCAGCCCCAGCATTTT. Protein sequence: CASRGPGHQPQHF.